This T cell receptor (beta chain) was sequenced for a study of T-cell reconstitution after alpha-beta-depleted transplantation in children (dated by TCRdb to 2016 to 2017). Turning to the overall study: Using TCR repertoire profiling, the study quantitatively followed how T-cell immune reconstitution unfolded in children after TCRalphabeta/CD19-depleted allogeneic hematopoietic cell transplantation. The investigation overall reported the following: The frequencies of hyperexpanded clones fell over the following months, and after one year, T-cell counts and TCRbeta diversity were mostly attributed to newly produced T cells. In some patients, the high TCRbeta diversity seen at day 60 was put down to recipient T cells and intrathymic progenitors that had survived conditioning. The apparently early recovery of alphabetaT-cell counts about two months after transplant reportedly depended on only several hundred rapidly expanded clones that came from non-depleted graft cells.

In this sample, this clonotype turned up a few times. Its antigen is currently not known. One base away there is no much larger clone; base qualities are not given. The library was prepared using PCR. The run used an Illumina HiSeq 2500. To normalize quantification of the TCRbeta repertoire, the TCR libraries were built with molecular barcoding that relied on unique molecular identifiers. TCRdb reanalyzed the raw reads on its own, using fastp at Q25 for trimming and MiXCR for clone calling, and kept in-frame beta chains. Rows matching on CDR3 protein sequence are summarized as one entry with the most common DNA and genes. The sample table contains fewer than 750,000 distinct CDR3 sequences; only one count was recorded for 25% to 30% of them. The ten top clones hold about 35% of the sample. The treatment or condition label for this specimen denotes: allogeneic hematopoietic cell transplantation with graft depleted of TCRalphabeta T cells and CD19 B cells. Transplant recipients were children who received TCRalphabeta/CD19-depleted allogeneic hematopoietic cell grafts.

The source of this sequence is a boy in the first two years of life with Wiskott-Aldrich syndrome, due to receive a stem cell transplant. This sample comprised PBMCs, obtained before TCRalphabeta/CD19-depleted stem cell transplant.

The CDR3 protein: CATSRRDSDEKLFF. The DNA sequence follows: TGTGCCACCAGCAGAAGGGACAGCGATGAAAAACTGTTTTTT. The rearrangement joined TRBV15 to TRBJ1-4, and TRBD1 aligns with 7 junction nucleotides. As encoded in the germline V gene (reference sequence), CDR1 is LNHNV while CDR2 is YYDKDF. Including the terminal cysteine and phenylalanine, the CDR3 comprises 14 residues. Only the CDR3 DNA is retained, 42 bases long and in frame from the first base. V trim: 2 bases; J trim: 6 bases; unmatched bases: 3. Supplemented by the reference TRBV15 and TRBJ1-4 proteins around the CDR3, the complete variable domain is DAMVIQNPRYQVTQFGKPVTLSCSQTLNHNVMYWYQQKSSQAPKLLFHYYDKDFNNEADTPDNFQSRRPNTSFCFLDIRSPGLGDTAMYLCATSRRDSDEKLFFGSGTQLSVL.